This is a list of T cell receptor beta chains from one sample in a study of T cells in Graves' hyperthyroidism and ophthalmopathy. TCRdb fed the multiplex PCR reads into MiXCR, producing one record per CDR3 protein. The data show around 400,000 distinct CDR3 sequences, with around 25% seen just once and roughly 70% held by the top ten. The sequenced sample was blood. Source of these receptors: a man aged 45 to 65 with Graves' hyperthyroidism. Both conserved end residues are part of each CDR3. The order of the fields is D gene, clone size, J gene, V gene, CDR3 protein, CDR3 DNA. A D gene is named only where the DNA matches it firmly. Not all rows give a size; the values are once, few, many and, for expanded clones, a class.

D: TRBD2
size: many
J: TRBJ2-7
V: TRBV5-1
CDR3: CASSFGLAGDYEQYF
DNA: TGCGCCAGCAGCTTCGGACTAGCGGGCGACTACGAGCAGTACTTC

D: TRBD1
size: few
J: TRBJ1-2
V: TRBV20-1
CDR3: CSAWRTGDNGYTF
DNA: TGCAGTGCGTGGAGGACAGGGGATAATGGCTACACCTTC

D: .
size: .
J: TRBJ1-2
V: TRBV12-3/TRBV12-4
CDR3: CASSSGRGLGYTF
DNA: TGTGCCAGCAGTTCCGGACGAGGGTTGGGCTACACCTTC

D: TRBD2
size: many
J: TRBJ2-7
V: TRBV12-3/TRBV12-4
CDR3: CASSPVAGVEYEQYF
DNA: TGTGCCAGCAGTCCAGTAGCGGGAGTCGAATACGAGCAGTACTTC

D: .
size: many
J: TRBJ2-5
V: TRBV7-3
CDR3: CASSLSVASETQYF
DNA: TGTGCCAGCAGCTTAAGTGTAGCTTCGGAGACCCAGTACTTC

D: TRBD1
size: .
J: TRBJ2-1
V: TRBV5-6
CDR3: CASSPLSGGNEQFF
DNA: TGTGCCAGCAGCCCCCTGTCAGGGGGTAATGAGCAGTTCTTC

D: TRBD1
size: many
J: TRBJ2-7
V: TRBV6-1
CDR3: CASSEVGRGLNEQYF
DNA: TGTGCCAGCAGTGAAGTGGGTAGGGGGCTGAACGAGCAGTACTTC

D: TRBD2
size: .
J: TRBJ2-1
V: TRBV9
CDR3: CASSVTSGGSYNEQFF
DNA: TGTGCCAGCAGCGTAACTAGCGGGGGGTCCTACAATGAGCAGTTCTTC

D: .
size: .
J: TRBJ1-1
V: TRBV5-1
CDR3: CASSLEVVPYRIF
DNA: TGTGCCAGCAGCTTAGAAGTGGTGCCGTACCGTATCTTT

D: .
size: .
J: TRBJ2-5
V: TRBV28
CDR3: CASSFDQETQYF
DNA: TGTGCCAGCAGTTTTGACCAAGAGACCCAGTACTTC

D: TRBD2
size: many
J: TRBJ2-1
V: TRBV12-3/TRBV12-4
CDR3: CASSEAGGPSAEQFF
DNA: TGTGCCAGCAGTGAGGCGGGAGGGCCTAGCGCTGAGCAGTTCTTC

D: .
size: .
J: TRBJ2-5
V: TRBV6-1
CDR3: CASFDRQETQYF
DNA: TGTGCCAGCTTCGACAGACAAGAGACCCAGTACTTC

D: TRBD1
size: .
J: TRBJ1-5
V: TRBV2
CDR3: CASSDDRGGQPQHF
DNA: TGTGCCAGCAGCGATGACAGGGGGGGTCAGCCCCAGCATTTT

D: TRBD2
size: few
J: TRBJ2-5
V: TRBV7-6
CDR3: CASSTGGGFATQYF
DNA: TGTGCCAGCTCAACCGGGGGGGGATTCGCGACCCAGTACTTC